The 4 T cell receptor beta chains in this list originate from one sample, sequenced in a study of T cell responses to AZD1222 COVID-19 vaccine. Produced via immunoSEQ multiplex PCR; TCRdb's table is partial and in-frame only. The sample shows roughly 150,000 clones, 85% to 95% of them seen only once. The input for sequencing was peripheral blood, taken on day 0 of AZD1222 vaccination. Receptor source: an adult in good health.

J is TRBJ2-2 and V is TRBV14; D is possibly TRBD2 (6 bases). This CDR3 comprises 17 residues. The germline CDR1 and CDR2 sequences are SGHDN and FVKESK. The V and J ends lost 2 bases and 4 bases respectively, with 17 bases between them. Here the CDR3 reads CASSQPTTSSGTGELFF. The DNA of the CDR3 is TGTGCCAGCAGCCAACCTACCACTAGCTCCGGCACCGGGGAGCTGTTTTTT. Combining the CDR3 with reference TRBV14 and TRBJ2-2 gives the whole variable domain EAGVTQFPSHSVIEKGQTVTLRCDPISGHDNLYWYRRVMGKEIKFLLHFVKESKQDESGMPNNRFLAERTGGTYSTLKVQPAELEDSGVYFCASSQPTTSSGTGELFFGEGSRLTVL.

This chain links TRBV14 with TRBJ1-4; D possibly corresponds to TRBD1 (5 bases). Between the trimmed V and J ends, which lost 1 base and 4 bases, there was a span of 10 bases. CDR1 is SGHDN and CDR2 is FVKESK in the germline V gene. This CDR3 is 15 amino acids long. In DNA form, the CDR3 reads TGTGCCAGCAGCCAAGGAGACAGTTATAATGAAAAACTGTTTTTT. Amino acids: CASSQGDSYNEKLFF.

The chain combines TRBV6-2 or TRBV6-3 with TRBJ1-1; 10 nucleotides line up with TRBD1. This CDR3 is 15 amino acids long. CDR1 MNHEY and CDR2 SVGEGT come from the germline V gene. V shed 4 bases, J shed 5 bases, and the junction held 7 bases outside the gene matches. CDR3 coding DNA: TGTGCCAGCAGTTCCCGACAGGGGGCAAAAACTGAAGCTTTCTTT. It specifies CASSSRQGAKTEAFF.

To note about this clone: The CDR3 end shows no conserved phenylalanine or tryptophan, and so a read error is likely. The limits of the CDR3 on the DNA are not certain, so only TCRdb's listed CDR3 is given. The J gene is TRBJ1-1, the V gene TRBV5-1. Germline CDR1 and CDR2: SGHRS and YFSETQ. The length of the CDR3 is 9 amino acids, counting both ends. The CDR3 sequence is CASSGKWVG.